Sequencing of this T cell receptor (beta chain) was carried out in a study of cytomegalovirus exposure and HLA in healthy donors. The PCR employed 60 Vbeta primers together with 13 Jbeta primers. Produced via immunoSEQ multiplex PCR; TCRdb's table is partial and in-frame only. This sample's table has around 100,000 clones. CDR1 and CDR2 (germline): SEHNR, FQNEAQ (reference sequence). Trimming took 5 bases from V and 6 from J; bases not matched to a gene: 9. The CDR3 covers 15 residues. The gene calls are TRBV7-9 and TRBJ2-3, with TRBD1 matching over 9 bases. The sample taken for sequencing was PBMCs. The sequence was collected from a man aged 35 to 55 in good health and CMV-seropositive. The CDR3 DNA sequence: TGTGCCAGCAGCACCCGGGACAGGGAGGGGGATACGCAGTATTTT. This translates into CASSTRDREGDTQYF.